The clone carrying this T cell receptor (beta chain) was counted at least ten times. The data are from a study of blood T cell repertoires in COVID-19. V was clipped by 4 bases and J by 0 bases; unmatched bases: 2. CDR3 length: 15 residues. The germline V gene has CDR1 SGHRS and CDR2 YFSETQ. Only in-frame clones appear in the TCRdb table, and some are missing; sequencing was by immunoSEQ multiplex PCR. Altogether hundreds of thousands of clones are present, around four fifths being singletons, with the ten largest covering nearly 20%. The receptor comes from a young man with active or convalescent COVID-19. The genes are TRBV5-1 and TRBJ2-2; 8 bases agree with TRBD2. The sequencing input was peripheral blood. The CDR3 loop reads CASSGLAANTGELFF. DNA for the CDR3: TGCGCCAGCAGCGGACTAGCAGCGAACACCGGGGAGCTGTTTTTT.